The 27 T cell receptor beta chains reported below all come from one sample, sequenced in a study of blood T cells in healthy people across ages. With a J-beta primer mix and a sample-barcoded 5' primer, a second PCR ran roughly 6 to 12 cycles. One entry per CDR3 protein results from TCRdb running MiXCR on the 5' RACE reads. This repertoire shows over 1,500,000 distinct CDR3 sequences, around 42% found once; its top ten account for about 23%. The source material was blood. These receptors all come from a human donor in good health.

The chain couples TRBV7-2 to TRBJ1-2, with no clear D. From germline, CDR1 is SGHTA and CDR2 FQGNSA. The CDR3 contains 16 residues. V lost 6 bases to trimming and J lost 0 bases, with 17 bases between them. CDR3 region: CASSPIGTQANYGYTF. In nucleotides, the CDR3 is TGTGCCAGCAGTCCCATTGGAACCCAAGCTAACTATGGCTACACCTTC.

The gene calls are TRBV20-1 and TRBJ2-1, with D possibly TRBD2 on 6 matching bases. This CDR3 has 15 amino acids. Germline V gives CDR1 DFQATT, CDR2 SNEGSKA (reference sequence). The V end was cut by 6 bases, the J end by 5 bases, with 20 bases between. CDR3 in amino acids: CSASRWDSNNNEQFF. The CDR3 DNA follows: TGCAGTGCCAGCCGATGGGACTCAAACAACAATGAGCAGTTCTTC.

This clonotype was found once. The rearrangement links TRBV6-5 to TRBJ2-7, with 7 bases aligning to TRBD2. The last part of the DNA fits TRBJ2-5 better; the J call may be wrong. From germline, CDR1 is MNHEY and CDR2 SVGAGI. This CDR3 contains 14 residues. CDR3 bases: TGTGCCAGCCAAACGGGGGGTGGTCACGAGACCCAGTACTTC. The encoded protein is CASQTGGGHETQYF.

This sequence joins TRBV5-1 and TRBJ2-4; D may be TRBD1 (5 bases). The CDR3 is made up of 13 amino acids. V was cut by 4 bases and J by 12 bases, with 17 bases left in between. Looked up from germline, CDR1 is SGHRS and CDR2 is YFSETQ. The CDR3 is CASSLEAGWRQYF. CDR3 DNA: TGCGCCAGCAGCCTAGAAGCAGGGTGGCGTCAGTACTTC.

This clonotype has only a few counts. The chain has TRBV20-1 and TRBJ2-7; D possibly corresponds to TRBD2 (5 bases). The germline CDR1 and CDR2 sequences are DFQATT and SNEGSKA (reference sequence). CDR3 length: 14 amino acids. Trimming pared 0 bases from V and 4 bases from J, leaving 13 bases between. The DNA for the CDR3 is TGCAGTGCTAGAGATCTGCTTACGGGGTACGAGCAGTACTTC. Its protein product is CSARDLLTGYEQYF.

The CDR3 coding sequence is TGCGCCAGCAGCTTGGGGGACAGAGCTAACTACAATGAGCAGTTCTTC. Its protein is CASSLGDRANYNEQFF. The genes are TRBV5-1 and TRBJ2-1; 7 bases align to TRBD1. Losses at the gene ends were 0 bases for V and 3 bases for J; bases not matched to a gene: 6. The CDR3 is made up of 16 amino acids. The V gene's germline CDR1 is SGHRS and CDR2 YFSETQ.

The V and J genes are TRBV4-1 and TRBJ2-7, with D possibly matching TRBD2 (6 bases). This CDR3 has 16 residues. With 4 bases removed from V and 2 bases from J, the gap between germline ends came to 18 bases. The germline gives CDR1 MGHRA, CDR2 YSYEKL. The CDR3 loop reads CASSPVGAGIAYEQYF. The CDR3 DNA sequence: TGCGCCAGCAGCCCCGTCGGGGCGGGGATCGCCTACGAGCAGTACTTC.

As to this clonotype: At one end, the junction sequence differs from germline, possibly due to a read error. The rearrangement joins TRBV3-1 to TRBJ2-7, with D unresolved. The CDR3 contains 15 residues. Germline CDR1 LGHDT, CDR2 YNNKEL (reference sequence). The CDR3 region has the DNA TGTGCCAGCAACCAAAGCCCGACTCTCTCCTACGAGCAGTACTTC. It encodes CASNQSPTLSYEQYF.

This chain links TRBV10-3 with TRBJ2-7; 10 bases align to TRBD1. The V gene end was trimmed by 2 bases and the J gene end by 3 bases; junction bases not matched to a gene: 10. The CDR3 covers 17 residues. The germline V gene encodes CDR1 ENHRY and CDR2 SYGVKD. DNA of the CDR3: TGTGCCATCAGTGAGGAGGACAGGGGGTTTTTTGTCTACGAGCAGTACTTC. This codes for CAISEEDRGFFVYEQYF.

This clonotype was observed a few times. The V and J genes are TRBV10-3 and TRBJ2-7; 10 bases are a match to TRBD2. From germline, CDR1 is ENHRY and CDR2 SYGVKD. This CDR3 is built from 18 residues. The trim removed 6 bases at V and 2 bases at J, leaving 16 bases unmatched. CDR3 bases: TGTGCCATCAGACCCTCGGCTGGAGCGGGGGGGCACGCCTACGAGCAGTACTTC. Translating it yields CAIRPSAGAGGHAYEQYF.

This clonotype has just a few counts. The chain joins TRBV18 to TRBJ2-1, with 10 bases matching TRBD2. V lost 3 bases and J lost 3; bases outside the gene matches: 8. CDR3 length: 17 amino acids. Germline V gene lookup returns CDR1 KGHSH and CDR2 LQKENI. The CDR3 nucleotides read TGTGCCAGCTCACCCCAGACTCTAGCGGGAGTCTACAATGAGCAGTTCTTC. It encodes CASSPQTLAGVYNEQFF. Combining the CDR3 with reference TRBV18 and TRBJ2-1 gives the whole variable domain NAGVMQNPRHLVRRRGQEARLRCSPMKGHSHVYWYRQLPEEGLKFMVYLQKENIIDESGMPKERFSAEFPKEGPSILRIQQVVRGDSAAYFCASSPQTLAGVYNEQFFGPGTRLTVL.

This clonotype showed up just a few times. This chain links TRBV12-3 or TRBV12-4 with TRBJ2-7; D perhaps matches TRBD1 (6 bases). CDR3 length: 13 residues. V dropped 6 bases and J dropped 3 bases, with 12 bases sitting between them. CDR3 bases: TGTGCCAGCAGGCGGGCAGGGGTCTACGAGCAGTACTTC. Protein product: CASRRAGVYEQYF.

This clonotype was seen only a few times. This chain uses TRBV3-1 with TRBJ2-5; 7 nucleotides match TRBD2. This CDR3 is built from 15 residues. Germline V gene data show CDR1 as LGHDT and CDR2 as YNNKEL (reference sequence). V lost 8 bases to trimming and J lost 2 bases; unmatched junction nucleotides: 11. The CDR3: CASRWTPGGQETQYF. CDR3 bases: TGTGCCAGCCGCTGGACTCCCGGGGGGCAAGAGACCCAGTACTTC.

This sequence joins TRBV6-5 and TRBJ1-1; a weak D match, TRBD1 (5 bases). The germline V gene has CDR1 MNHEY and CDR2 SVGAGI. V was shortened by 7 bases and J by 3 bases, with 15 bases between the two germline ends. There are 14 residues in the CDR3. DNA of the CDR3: TGTGCCAGCACCCTACAGCAGGGTTACACTGAAGCTTTCTTT. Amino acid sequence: CASTLQQGYTEAFF.

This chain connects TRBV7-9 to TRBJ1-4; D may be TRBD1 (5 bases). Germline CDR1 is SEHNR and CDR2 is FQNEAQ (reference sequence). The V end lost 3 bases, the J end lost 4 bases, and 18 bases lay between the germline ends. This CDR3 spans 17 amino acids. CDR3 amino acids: CASSLVRGGTGNEKLFF. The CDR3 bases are TGTGCCAGCAGCTTGGTCCGGGGGGGGACGGGTAATGAAAAACTGTTTTTT.

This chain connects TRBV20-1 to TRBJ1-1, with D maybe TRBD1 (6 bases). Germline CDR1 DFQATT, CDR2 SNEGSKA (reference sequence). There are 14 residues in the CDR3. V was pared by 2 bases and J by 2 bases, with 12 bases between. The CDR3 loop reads CSARTGTTNTEAFF. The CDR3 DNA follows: TGCAGTGCTAGAACCGGGACAACCAACACTGAAGCTTTCTTT.

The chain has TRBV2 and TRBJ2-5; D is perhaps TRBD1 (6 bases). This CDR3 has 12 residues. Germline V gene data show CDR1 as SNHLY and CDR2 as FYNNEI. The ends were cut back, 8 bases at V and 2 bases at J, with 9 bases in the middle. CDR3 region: CASQGQQETQYF. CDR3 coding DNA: TGTGCCAGCCAGGGACAACAAGAGACCCAGTACTTC.

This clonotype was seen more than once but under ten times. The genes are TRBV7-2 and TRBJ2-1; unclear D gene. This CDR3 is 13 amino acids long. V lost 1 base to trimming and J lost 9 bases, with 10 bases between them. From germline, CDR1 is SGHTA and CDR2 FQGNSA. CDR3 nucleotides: TGTGCCAGCAGCTTAGAGGTCAACGCTGAGCAGTTCTTC. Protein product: CASSLEVNAEQFF.

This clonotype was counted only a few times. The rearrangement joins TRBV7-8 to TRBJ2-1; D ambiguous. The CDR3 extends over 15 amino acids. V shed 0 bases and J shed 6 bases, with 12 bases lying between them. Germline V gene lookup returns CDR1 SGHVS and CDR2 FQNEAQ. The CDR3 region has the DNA TGTGCCAGCAGCTTAGCGCTTGTCCGGTTCAATGAGCAGTTCTTC. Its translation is CASSLALVRFNEQFF.

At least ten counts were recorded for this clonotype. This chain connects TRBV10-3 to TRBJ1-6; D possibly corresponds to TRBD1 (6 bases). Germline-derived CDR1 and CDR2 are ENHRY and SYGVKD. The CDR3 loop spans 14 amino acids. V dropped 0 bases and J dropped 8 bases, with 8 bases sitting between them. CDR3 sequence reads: CAISESRTDSPLHF. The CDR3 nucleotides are TGTGCCATCAGTGAGTCTCGGACAGATTCACCCCTCCACTTT.

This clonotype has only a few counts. CDR3 loop: CASSFGRRQGGTQQFF. DNA of the CDR3: TGTGCCAGCAGCTTCGGCCGGCGACAGGGGGGTACACAGCAGTTCTTC. J is TRBJ2-1 and V is TRBV5-5, with 9 bases matching TRBD1. CDR3 size: 16 residues. The germline CDR1 and CDR2 sequences are SGHKS and YYEKEE (reference sequence). The ends lost 2 bases at V and 11 bases at J; junction bases unmatched: 14. Drawing the rest from reference TRBV5-5 and TRBJ2-1, the complete variable domain is DAGVTQSPTHLIKTRGQQVTLRCSPISGHKSVSWYQQVLGQGPQFIFQYYEKEERGRGNFPDRFSARQFPNYSSELNVNALLLGDSALYLCASSFGRRQGGTQQFFGPGTRLTVL.

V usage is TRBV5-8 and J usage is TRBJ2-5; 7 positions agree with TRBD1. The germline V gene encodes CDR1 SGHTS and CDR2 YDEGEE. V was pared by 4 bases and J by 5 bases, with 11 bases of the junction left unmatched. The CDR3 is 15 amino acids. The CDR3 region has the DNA TGTGCCAGCAGCCCCCGTGGGGGACAGAGGGAGACCCAGTACTTC. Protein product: CASSPRGGQRETQYF. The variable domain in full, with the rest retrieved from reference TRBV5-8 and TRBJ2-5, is EAGVTQSPTHLIKTRGQQATLRCSPISGHTSVYWYQQALGLGLQFLLWYDEGEERNRGNFPPRFSGRQFPNYSSELNVNALELEDSALYLCASSPRGGQRETQYFGPGTRLLVL.

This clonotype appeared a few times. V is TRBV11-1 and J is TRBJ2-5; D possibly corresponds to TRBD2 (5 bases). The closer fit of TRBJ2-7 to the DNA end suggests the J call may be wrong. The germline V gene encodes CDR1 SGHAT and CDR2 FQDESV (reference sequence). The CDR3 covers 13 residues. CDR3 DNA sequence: TGTGCCAGCAGCTTAATACGGGGTGGCGAGCAGTACTTC. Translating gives CASSLIRGGEQYF.

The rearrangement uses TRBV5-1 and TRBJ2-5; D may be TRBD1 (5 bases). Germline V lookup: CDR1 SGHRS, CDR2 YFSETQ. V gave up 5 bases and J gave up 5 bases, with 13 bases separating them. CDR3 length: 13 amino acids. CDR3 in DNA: TGCGCCAGCAGTAATGGGGCTAGGGAGACCCAGTACTTC. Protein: CASSNGARETQYF.

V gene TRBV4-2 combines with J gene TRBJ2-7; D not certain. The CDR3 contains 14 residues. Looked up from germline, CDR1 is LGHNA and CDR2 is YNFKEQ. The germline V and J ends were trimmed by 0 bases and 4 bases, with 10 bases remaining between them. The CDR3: CASSQEGRNYEQYF. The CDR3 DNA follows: TGTGCCAGCAGCCAAGAGGGCAGGAATTACGAGCAGTACTTC.

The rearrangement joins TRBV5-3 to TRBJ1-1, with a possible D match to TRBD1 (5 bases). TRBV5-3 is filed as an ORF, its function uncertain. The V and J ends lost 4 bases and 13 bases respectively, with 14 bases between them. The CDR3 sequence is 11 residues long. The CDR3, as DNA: TGTGCCAGAAGCGAACCGGGACCGCATTTCTTT. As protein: CARSEPGPHFF.

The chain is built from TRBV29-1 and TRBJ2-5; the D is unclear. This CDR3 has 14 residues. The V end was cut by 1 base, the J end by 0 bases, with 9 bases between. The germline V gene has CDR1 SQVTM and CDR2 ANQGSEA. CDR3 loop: CSVEGWYNQETQYF. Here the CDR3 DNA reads TGCAGCGTTGAAGGATGGTACAACCAAGAGACCCAGTACTTC.